The subject of this entry is one T cell receptor (beta chain). Its target is not known. By quantitative 5'-RACE with molecular barcodes, the TCR beta libraries were made. TCRdb itself ran the 5' RACE reads through MiXCR, one entry per CDR3 protein. Counted here are about 170,000 distinct CDR3 sequences, about a sixth occurring once; the ten biggest clones make up approximately 7.8%. This sample stems from a study of CD8 T cells in ankylosing spondylitis. Trimming took 0 bases from V and 1 from J, leaving 12 bases between them. The V gene's germline CDR1 is MGHRA and CDR2 YSYEKL. The CDR3 totals 17 residues. The study, taken as a whole, reports: According to the report, clones linked to the disease were significantly enriched in matched synovial fluid samples taken from ankylosing spondylitis patients. Within ankylosing spondylitis blood, a TCR beta motif made up of seven to nine highly homologous variants appeared to be characteristic. Disease-linked clones bore a CD8+ phenotype and were relatively rare in peripheral blood.

The material sequenced was blood, either unsorted or a sorted T cell fraction (not recorded which). The TCR comes from a male donor with ankylosing spondylitis or in good health (not recorded which). This chain joins TRBV4-1 and TRBJ1-4, with no clear D. The CDR3 nucleotides are TGCGCCAGCAGCCAAGAATCGATGACTCTAACTAATGAAAAACTGTTTTTT. Its protein product is CASSQESMTLTNEKLFF.